The 8 T cell receptor beta chains below come from one sample, sequenced in a study of tumor and adjacent non-tumor tissue in lung cancer. Three rounds of nested PCR, following a modified ARM-PCR protocol, produced the TCRbeta library. Using its own MiXCR run on the multiplex PCR reads, TCRdb lists one record per CDR3 protein. Of 120,000 or so distinct CDR3 sequences detected, about 66% appear once; the ten largest clones hold more than 10%. This sample's RNA came from whole unsorted tissue. The sequenced sample was lung tumor tissue. All receptors come from a man aged 25 to 40 with non-small cell lung cancer.

This clonotype was observed a few times. Germline is not matched at one junction end, which may reflect a read error. V gene TRBV6-5 combines with J gene TRBJ2-7; TRBD1 is a possible D gene (5 bases). The germline V gene has CDR1 MNHEY and CDR2 SVGAGI. The CDR3 spans 16 residues. The CDR3 spells CASSYDSSLSSYEQYF. Here the CDR3 DNA reads TGTGCTAGCAGTTACGACAGTAGCTTGAGCTCCTACGAGCAGTACTTC.

The table lists this clonotype with a count of one. J is TRBJ1-5 and V is TRBV4-1, with a weak D call TRBD1 (5 bases). The CDR3 totals 14 residues. Germline V gene data show CDR1 as MGHRA and CDR2 as YSYEKL. Deletions cut 6 bases from V and 7 bases from J, with 16 bases between. The chain's CDR3 is CASSQPSGRQPQHF. CDR3 bases: TGCGCCAGCAGTCAACCCTCAGGGCGCCAGCCCCAGCATTTT.

As regards this clonotype: It may be a read error: a sequence one base away is much more abundant. This chain links TRBV24-1 with TRBJ2-3; D is possibly TRBD1 or TRBD2 (7 bases each). Germline values: CDR1 KGHDR, CDR2 SFDVKD. This CDR3 has 14 residues. The CDR3 sequence is CATSEGRGTDMQYF. CDR3 DNA: TGTGCCACCAGTGAAGGGAGGGGGACAGATATGCAGTATTTT.

About this clonotype itself: A read error is likely, as this CDR3 ends without the conserved phenylalanine or tryptophan. This chain uses TRBV20-1 with TRBJ2-2; possible D gene TRBD2, 5 bases. Germline CDR1 is DFQATT and CDR2 is SNEGSKA (reference sequence). The CDR3 sequence is 13 residues long. Trimming cost V 6 bases and J 3 bases, with 11 bases left between them. The CDR3 DNA is TGCAGTGCCCAGAGAGCGGACACCGGGGAGCTGTTTACT. Residues: CSAQRADTGELFT.

With respect to this clonotype: In this CDR3 the conserved last residue, phenylalanine or tryptophan, is missing, so a read error is likely. The J gene is TRBJ1-5, the V gene TRBV6-1; D is ambiguous. The germline V gene has CDR1 MNHNS and CDR2 SASEGT. V lost 8 bases and J 4 bases, leaving 21 bases between the germline ends. The CDR3 spans 16 residues. The CDR3 spells CASGHTLRAANQPQHL. The CDR3 nucleotides read TGTGCCAGCGGGCATACTCTGAGGGCAGCTAATCAGCCCCAGCATCTT.

Comment on this clonotype: The junction differs from germline at one of its ends, possibly a read error. This chain connects TRBV18 to TRBJ2-1; a possible D gene is TRBD2 (5 bases). The CDR3 contains 15 residues. Germline V lookup: CDR1 KGHSH, CDR2 LQKENI. The CDR3 DNA reads TGTGCCAGCTCCGCGGGCGGCGGATCGAATAATGAGCAGTCCTTC. Protein: CASSAGGGSNNEQSF.

This clonotype was detected only once. This chain uses TRBV20-1 with TRBJ2-1; TRBD2 matches at 11 bases. Germline V lookup: CDR1 DFQATT, CDR2 SNEGSKA (reference sequence). This CDR3 contains 14 residues. The CDR3: CNAHGTSGDNEQFF. The CDR3 DNA reads as TGCAATGCGCACGGGACTAGCGGCGACAATGAGCAGTTCTTC.

This clonotype appeared a single time. The chain carries TRBV5-4 and TRBJ2-5; TRBD2 might be the D (6 bases). Trimming stripped 4 bases from V and 7 bases from J, with 17 bases between. The V gene's germline CDR1 is SGHNT and CDR2 YYREEE (reference sequence). The length of the CDR3 is 14 residues. In DNA, the CDR3 is TGTGCCAGCAGCATCCAATGGGGGGTCAGGACCCAGTACTTC. Residues: CASSIQWGVRTQYF.